This T cell receptor (beta chain) was captured by sequencing in a study of CD8 T cells in ankylosing spondylitis. Trimming took 5 bases from V and 10 from J, leaving 13 bases between them. CDR3 length: 12 amino acids. As regards this clonotype: Its antigen is not known.

The authors made TCR beta libraries by quantitative 5'-RACE with molecular barcodes. TCRdb itself ran the 5' RACE reads through MiXCR, one entry per CDR3 protein. The sample consists of around 180,000 distinct CDR3 sequences, 10% to 15% of them appearing once. General study results and limits: Earlier studies detected some motif variants in reactive arthritis synovial fluid and blood. Apparently characteristic of ankylosing spondylitis blood was a TCR beta motif (under ten highly homologous variants).

Sequencing input: blood, either unsorted or a sorted T cell fraction (not recorded which). The chain uses TRBV12-3 or TRBV12-4 and TRBJ2-3; no definite D call. The clonotype comes from a female donor with ankylosing spondylitis or in good health (not recorded which). The CDR3 DNA reads as TGTGCCAGCAGTCCCGGGCTCTCTCCGCAGTATTTT. This codes for CASSPGLSPQYF.